These 13 T cell receptor beta chains share one sample of origin, sequenced in a study of siplizumab effects on memory and regulatory T cells. Produced via immunoSEQ multiplex PCR; TCRdb's table is partial and in-frame only. Of roughly 60,000 clones listed, just over 90% are singletons. Sequencing was done on a sample of CD8+ T cells sorted from blood. These receptors came from a human donor in good health.

The rearrangement links TRBV9 to TRBJ1-1, with a possible D match to TRBD1 (6 bases). V lost 3 bases to trimming and J lost 1 base, with 10 bases between them. This CDR3 is 14 amino acids long. In germline, CDR1 is SGDLS, CDR2 YYNGEE. CDR3 amino acids: CASSAGHKNTEAFF. The CDR3 DNA is TGTGCCAGCAGCGCGGGACACAAGAACACTGAAGCTTTCTTT.

The chain uses TRBV10-1 and TRBJ1-4; no clear D gene. The CDR3 covers 15 residues. Trimming shortened V by 3 bases and J by 7 bases, and 15 bases separated the two germline ends. Germline CDR1 is WNHNN and CDR2 is SYGVQD (reference sequence). The CDR3 region is CASSDLVGVGEKLFF. CDR3 DNA: TGCGCCAGCAGTGACCTCGTTGGGGTAGGTGAAAAACTGTTTTTT.

This chain joins TRBV13 and TRBJ2-7; D call uncertain. Germline V CDR1 and CDR2: PRHDT, FYEKMQ (reference sequence). The CDR3 contains 14 residues. Between the trimmed V and J ends, which lost 5 bases and 6 bases, there was a span of 17 bases. This CDR3 is CASSLTDASGEQYF. The CDR3 bases are TGTGCCAGCAGCCTAACGGACGCTTCTGGCGAGCAGTACTTC.

This clone was counted a single time. This chain connects TRBV6-5 to TRBJ1-5; 9 bases line up with TRBD1. The CDR3 is 14 residues long. CDR1 and CDR2 from the germline V gene are MNHEY and SVGAGI. Trimming cost V 1 base and J 6 bases; bases outside gene matches: 1. The CDR3 here is CASSYYRGLQPQHF. DNA of the CDR3: TGTGCCAGCAGTTACTACAGGGGGCTTCAGCCCCAGCATTTT.

This sequence joins TRBV7-9 and TRBJ2-7; perhaps TRBD1 as D (5 bases). This CDR3 comprises 17 residues. V was shortened by 3 bases and J by 4 bases, with 22 bases between the two germline ends. Germline V gives CDR1 SEHNR, CDR2 FQNEAQ (reference sequence). The CDR3: CASSFSQGRGLLYEQYF. CDR3 sequence (DNA): TGTGCCAGCAGCTTTAGCCAGGGTAGGGGCCTACTTTACGAGCAGTACTTC.

The J gene is TRBJ1-5, the V gene TRBV6-5, with 12 bases that match TRBD1. Looked up from germline, CDR1 is MNHEY and CDR2 is SVGAGI. Trimming at V came to 6 bases and at J to 7 bases, leaving 4 bases not matched to a gene. The CDR3 extends over 14 amino acids. This chain's CDR3 is CASRGQGAGQPQHF. DNA of the CDR3: TGTGCCAGCAGGGGACAGGGGGCAGGACAGCCCCAGCATTTT.

The chain has TRBV7-9 and TRBJ2-7; unclear D gene. Germline loops: CDR1 SEHNR, CDR2 FQNEAQ (reference sequence). The CDR3 is made up of 13 amino acids. V lost 3 bases and J 2 bases, leaving 8 bases between the germline ends. DNA for the CDR3: TGTGCCAGCAGCTTTCGGCAGACCTACGAGCAGTACTTC. As protein: CASSFRQTYEQYF.

A few counts support this clone. The V gene is TRBV6-5, the J gene TRBJ2-7, with D possibly being TRBD2 (5 bases). CDR1 is MNHEY, CDR2 SVGAGI, per germline. V dropped 5 bases and J dropped 0 bases, with 14 bases sitting between them. This CDR3 has 15 amino acids. CDR3 in amino acids: CASSPSPTNSYEQYF. The CDR3, as DNA: TGTGCCAGCAGTCCGTCCCCGACTAACTCCTACGAGCAGTACTTC.

The chain is built from TRBV19 and TRBJ2-7, with D perhaps assigned TRBD1 or TRBD2 (5 bases each). Looked up from germline, CDR1 is LNHDA and CDR2 is SQIVND (reference sequence). Trimming pared 5 bases from V and 0 bases from J, leaving 11 bases between. There are 14 residues in the CDR3. CDR3 amino acids: CASSHLGTSYEQYF. The DNA of the CDR3 is TGTGCCAGTAGTCACCTTGGGACCTCCTACGAGCAGTACTTC.

This chain connects TRBV4-1 to TRBJ2-1; tentatively, D is TRBD2 (5 bases). CDR3 size: 14 residues. Germline CDR1 is MGHRA and CDR2 is YSYEKL. The V end lost 1 base, the J end lost 4 bases, and 8 bases lay between the germline ends. CDR3 nucleotides: TGCGCCAGCAGCCAAGGGAGAGGGTACAATGAGCAGTTCTTC. This encodes CASSQGRGYNEQFF.

The rearrangement links TRBV7-3 to TRBJ2-2; 12 positions agree with TRBD2. Germline V CDR1 and CDR2: SGHTA, FQGTGA. V lost 0 bases to trimming and J lost 5 bases; unmatched junction nucleotides: 4. The CDR3 runs to 17 residues. For the CDR3, the DNA is TGTGCCAGCAGCTTAACTCGGGGACTAGCGGGTACCGGGGAGCTGTTTTTT. As protein: CASSLTRGLAGTGELFF.

The J gene is TRBJ1-5, the V gene TRBV6-1, with TRBD1 identical over 8 bases. Germline values: CDR1 MNHNS, CDR2 SASEGT. This CDR3 contains 16 residues. The ends lost 2 bases at V and 3 bases at J; junction bases unmatched: 6. CDR3 bases: TGTGCCAGCAGTGAAACCCCAGGGGGCATCAATCAGCCCCAGCATTTT. This encodes CASSETPGGINQPQHF.

The V and J genes are TRBV7-9 and TRBJ2-2, with a possible D match to TRBD1 (6 bases). V gave up 7 bases and J gave up 2 bases, with 14 bases separating them. The germline V gene encodes CDR1 SEHNR and CDR2 FQNEAQ (reference sequence). This CDR3 spans 15 amino acids. CDR3 protein: CASIPGGSNTGELFF. The CDR3 region has the DNA TGTGCCAGCATCCCTGGGGGCTCTAACACCGGGGAGCTGTTTTTT.